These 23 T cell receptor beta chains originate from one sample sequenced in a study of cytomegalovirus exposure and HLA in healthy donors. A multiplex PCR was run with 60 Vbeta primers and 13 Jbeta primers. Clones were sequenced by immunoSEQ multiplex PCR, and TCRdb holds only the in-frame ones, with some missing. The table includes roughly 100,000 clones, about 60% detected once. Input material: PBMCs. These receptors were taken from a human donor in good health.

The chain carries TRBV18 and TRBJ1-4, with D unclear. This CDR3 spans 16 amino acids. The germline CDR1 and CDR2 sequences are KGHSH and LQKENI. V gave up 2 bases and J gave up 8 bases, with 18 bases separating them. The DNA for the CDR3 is TGTGCCAGCTCACCAAACCGATCGCCTGGAGGAGAAAAACTGTTTTTT. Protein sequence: CASSPNRSPGGEKLFF.

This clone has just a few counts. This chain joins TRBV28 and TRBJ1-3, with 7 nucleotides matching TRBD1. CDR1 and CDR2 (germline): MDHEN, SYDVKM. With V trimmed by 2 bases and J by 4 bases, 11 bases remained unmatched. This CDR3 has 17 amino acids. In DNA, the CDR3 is TGTGCCAGCAGTTTAGTCGGAGACAGGGTGTACGGAAACACCATATATTTT. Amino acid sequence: CASSLVGDRVYGNTIYF.

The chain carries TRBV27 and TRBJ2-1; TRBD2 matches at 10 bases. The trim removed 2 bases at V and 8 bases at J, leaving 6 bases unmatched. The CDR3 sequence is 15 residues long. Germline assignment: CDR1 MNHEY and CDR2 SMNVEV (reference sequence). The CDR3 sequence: CASSLKAGGYHEQFF. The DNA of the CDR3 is TGTGCCAGCAGTTTAAAAGCGGGAGGGTACCATGAGCAGTTCTTC.

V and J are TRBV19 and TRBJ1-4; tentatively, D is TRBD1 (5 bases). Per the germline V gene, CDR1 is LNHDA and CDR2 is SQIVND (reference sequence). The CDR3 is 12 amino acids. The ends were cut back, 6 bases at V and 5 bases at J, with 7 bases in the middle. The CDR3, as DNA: TGTGCCAGTAGGACAGAGAATGAAAAACTGTTTTTT. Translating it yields CASRTENEKLFF.

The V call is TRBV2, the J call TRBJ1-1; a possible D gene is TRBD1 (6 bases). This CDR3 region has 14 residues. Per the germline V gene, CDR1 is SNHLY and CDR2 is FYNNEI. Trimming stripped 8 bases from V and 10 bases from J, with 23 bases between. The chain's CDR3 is CASGRDRRGIRAFF. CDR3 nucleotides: TGTGCCAGCGGTAGAGACAGGCGTGGGATAAGAGCTTTCTTT.

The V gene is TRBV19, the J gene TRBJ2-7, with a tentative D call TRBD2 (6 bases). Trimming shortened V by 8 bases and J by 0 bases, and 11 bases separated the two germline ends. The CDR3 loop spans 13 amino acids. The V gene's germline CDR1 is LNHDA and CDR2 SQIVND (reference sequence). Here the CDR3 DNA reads TGTGCCAGTCAAGGGGACTCCTCCTACGAGCAGTACTTC. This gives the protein CASQGDSSYEQYF.

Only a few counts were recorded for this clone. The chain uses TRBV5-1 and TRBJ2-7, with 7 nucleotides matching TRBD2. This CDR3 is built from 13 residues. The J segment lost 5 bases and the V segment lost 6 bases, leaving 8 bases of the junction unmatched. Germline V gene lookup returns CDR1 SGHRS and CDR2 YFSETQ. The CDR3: CASMRFAGDEQYF. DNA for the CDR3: TGCGCCAGCATGAGATTCGCGGGAGACGAGCAGTACTTC. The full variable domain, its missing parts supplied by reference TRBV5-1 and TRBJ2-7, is KAGVTQTPRYLIKTRGQQVTLSCSPISGHRSVSWYQQTPGQGLQFLFEYFSETQRNKGNFPGRFSGRQFSNSRSEMNVSTLELGDSALYLCASMRFAGDEQYFGPGTRLTVT.

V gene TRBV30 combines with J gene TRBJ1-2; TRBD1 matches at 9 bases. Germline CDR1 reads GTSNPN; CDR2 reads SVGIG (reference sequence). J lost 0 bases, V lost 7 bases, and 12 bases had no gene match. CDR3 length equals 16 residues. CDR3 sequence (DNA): TGTGCCTCCCACCGGGACAGGGCCTTCCCTAACTATGGCTACACCTTC. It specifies CASHRDRAFPNYGYTF.

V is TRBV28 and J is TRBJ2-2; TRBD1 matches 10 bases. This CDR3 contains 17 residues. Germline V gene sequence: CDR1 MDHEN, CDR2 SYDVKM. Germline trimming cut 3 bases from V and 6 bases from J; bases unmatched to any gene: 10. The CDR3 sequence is CASSFSRDRGISGELFF. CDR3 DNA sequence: TGTGCCAGCAGTTTCTCCCGGGACAGGGGAATCTCCGGGGAGCTGTTTTTT.

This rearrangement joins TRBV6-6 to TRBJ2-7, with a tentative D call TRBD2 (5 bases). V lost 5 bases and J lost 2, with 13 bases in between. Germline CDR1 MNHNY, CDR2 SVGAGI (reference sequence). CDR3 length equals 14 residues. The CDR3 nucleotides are TGTGCCAGCAGTCCCTCGACTATAACCTACGAGCAGTACTTC. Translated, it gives CASSPSTITYEQYF.

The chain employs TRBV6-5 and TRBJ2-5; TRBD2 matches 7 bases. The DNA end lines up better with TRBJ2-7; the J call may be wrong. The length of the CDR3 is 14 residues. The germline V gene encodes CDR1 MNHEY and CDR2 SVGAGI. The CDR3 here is CASSMGGRAYEQYF. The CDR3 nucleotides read TGTGCCAGCAGTATGGGCGGGAGAGCCTACGAGCAGTACTTC.

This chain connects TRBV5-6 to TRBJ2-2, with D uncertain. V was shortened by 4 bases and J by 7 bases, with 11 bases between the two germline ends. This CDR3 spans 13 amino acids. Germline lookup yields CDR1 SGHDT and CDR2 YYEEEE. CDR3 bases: TGTGCCAGCAGCCCTTCTTGGAGCGGGGAGCTGTTTTTT. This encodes CASSPSWSGELFF.

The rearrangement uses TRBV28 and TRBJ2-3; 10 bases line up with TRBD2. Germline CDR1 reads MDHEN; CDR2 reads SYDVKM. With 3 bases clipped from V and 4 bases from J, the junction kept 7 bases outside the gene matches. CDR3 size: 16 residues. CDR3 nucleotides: TGTGCCAGCAGTTTCGTAGCGGGAGGCCTTCCAGATACGCAGTATTTT. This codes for CASSFVAGGLPDTQYF. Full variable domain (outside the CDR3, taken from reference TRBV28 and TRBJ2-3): DVKVTQSSRYLVKRTGEKVFLECVQDMDHENMFWYRQDPGLGLRLIYFSYDVKMKEKGDIPEGYSVSREKKERFSLILESASTNQTSMYLCASSFVAGGLPDTQYFGPGTRLTVL.

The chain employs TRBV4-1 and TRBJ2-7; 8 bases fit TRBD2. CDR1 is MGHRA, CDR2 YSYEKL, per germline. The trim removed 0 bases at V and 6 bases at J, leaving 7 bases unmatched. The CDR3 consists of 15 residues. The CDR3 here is CASSQDLSGSPEQYF. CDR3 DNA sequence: TGCGCCAGCAGCCAAGATCTGAGCGGGAGTCCCGAGCAGTACTTC.

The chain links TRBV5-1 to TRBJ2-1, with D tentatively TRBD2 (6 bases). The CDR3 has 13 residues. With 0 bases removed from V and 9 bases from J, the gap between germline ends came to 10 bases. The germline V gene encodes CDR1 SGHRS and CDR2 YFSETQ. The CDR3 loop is CASSLVREGEQFF. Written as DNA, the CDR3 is TGCGCCAGCAGCTTGGTGCGGGAAGGTGAGCAGTTCTTC.

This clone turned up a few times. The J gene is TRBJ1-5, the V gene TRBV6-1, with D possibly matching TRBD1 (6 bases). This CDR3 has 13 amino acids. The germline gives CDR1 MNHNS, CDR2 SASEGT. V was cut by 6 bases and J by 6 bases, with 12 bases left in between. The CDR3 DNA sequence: TGTGCCAGCAGAGTGGGGGGGCCTCAGCCCCAGCATTTT. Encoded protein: CASRVGGPQPQHF.

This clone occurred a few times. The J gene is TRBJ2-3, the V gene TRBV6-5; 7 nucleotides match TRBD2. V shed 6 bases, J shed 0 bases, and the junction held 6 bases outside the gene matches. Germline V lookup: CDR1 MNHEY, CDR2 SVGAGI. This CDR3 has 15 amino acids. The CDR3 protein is CASSPAGPSTDTQYF. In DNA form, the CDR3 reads TGTGCCAGCAGCCCAGCGGGGCCTAGCACAGATACGCAGTATTTT.

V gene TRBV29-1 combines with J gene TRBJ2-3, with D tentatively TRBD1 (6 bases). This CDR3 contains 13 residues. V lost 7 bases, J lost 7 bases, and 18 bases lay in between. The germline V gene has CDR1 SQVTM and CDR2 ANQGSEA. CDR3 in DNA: TGCAGCGCCGCCGGACAGACGATAAATACGCAGTATTTT. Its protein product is CSAAGQTINTQYF.

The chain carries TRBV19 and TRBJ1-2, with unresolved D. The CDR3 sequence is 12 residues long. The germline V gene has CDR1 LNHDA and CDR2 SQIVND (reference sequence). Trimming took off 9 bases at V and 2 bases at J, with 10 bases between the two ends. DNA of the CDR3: TGTGCCAGCGGACTGACCAACTATGGCTACACCTTC. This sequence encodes CASGLTNYGYTF.

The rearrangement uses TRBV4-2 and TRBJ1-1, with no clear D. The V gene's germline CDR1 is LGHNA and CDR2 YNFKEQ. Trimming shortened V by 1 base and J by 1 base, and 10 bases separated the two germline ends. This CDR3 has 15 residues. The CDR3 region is CASSQGNTGNTEAFF. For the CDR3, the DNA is TGTGCCAGCAGCCAAGGGAACACGGGGAACACTGAAGCTTTCTTT.

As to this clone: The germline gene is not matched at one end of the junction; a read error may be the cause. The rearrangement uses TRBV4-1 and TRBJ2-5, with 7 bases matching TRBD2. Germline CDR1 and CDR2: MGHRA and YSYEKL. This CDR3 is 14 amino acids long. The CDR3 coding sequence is TGCGCCAGCAGCCAAGACACGGTAGCGGGTACTCCCCACTTC. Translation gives CASSQDTVAGTPHF.

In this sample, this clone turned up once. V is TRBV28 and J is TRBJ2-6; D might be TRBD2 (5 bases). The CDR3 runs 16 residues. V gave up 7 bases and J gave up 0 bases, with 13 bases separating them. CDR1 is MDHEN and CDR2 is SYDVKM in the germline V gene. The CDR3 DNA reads TGTGCCAGCACCCCCGGGGATTTCTCTGGGGCCAACGTCCTGACTTTC. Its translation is CASTPGDFSGANVLTF. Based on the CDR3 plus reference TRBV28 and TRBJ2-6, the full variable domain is DVKVTQSSRYLVKRTGEKVFLECVQDMDHENMFWYRQDPGLGLRLIYFSYDVKMKEKGDIPEGYSVSREKKERFSLILESASTNQTSMYLCASTPGDFSGANVLTFGAGSRLTVL.

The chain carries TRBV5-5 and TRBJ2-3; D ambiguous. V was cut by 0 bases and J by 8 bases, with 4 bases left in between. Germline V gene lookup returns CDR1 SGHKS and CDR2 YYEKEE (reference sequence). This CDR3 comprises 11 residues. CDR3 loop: CASSLGGTQYF. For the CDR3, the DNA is TGTGCCAGCAGCTTGGGAGGTACGCAGTATTTT.